One and the same sample provided the 18 T cell receptor beta chains below, sequenced in a study of CD8 T cells in ankylosing spondylitis. TCRdb independently ran MiXCR on the 5' RACE reads; one entry per CDR3 protein. The repertoire holds about 360,000 distinct CDR3 sequences, roughly 20% seen once, with about an eighth in the top ten. The sequencing input was blood, either unsorted or a sorted T cell fraction (not recorded which). These TCRs come from a male donor with ankylosing spondylitis or in good health (not recorded which).

Only a few counts were recorded for this clonotype. The genes are TRBV6-4 and TRBJ1-1; D is unclear. Germline CDR1 reads MRHNA; CDR2 reads SNTAGT. The V and J ends lost 0 bases and 5 bases respectively, with 7 bases between them. This CDR3 spans 13 amino acids. CDR3: CASSDSMGTEAFF. Written as DNA, the CDR3 is TGTGCCAGCAGTGACTCGATGGGTACTGAAGCTTTCTTT.

In the case of this clonotype: At one boundary the junction diverges from the germline segment, which might be a read error. V and J are TRBV29-1 and TRBJ2-7; 9 nucleotides match TRBD1. The CDR3 has 14 residues. Germline-derived CDR1 and CDR2 are SQVTM and ANQGSEA. The CDR3 region is CGVEGQGRSYEQYF. The CDR3 region has the DNA TGCGGCGTGGAAGGACAGGGGAGGTCCTACGAGCAGTACTTC.

This sequence joins TRBV7-2 and TRBJ2-1; perhaps TRBD2 as D (7 bases). This CDR3 contains 16 residues. The V end was cut by 8 bases, the J end by 2 bases, with 19 bases between. CDR1 and CDR2 (germline): SGHTA, FQGNSA. CDR3 nucleotides: TGTGCCAGCGACCACGGGGGGCTGGGGGCCTACAATGAGCAGTTCTTC. It specifies CASDHGGLGAYNEQFF.

The rearrangement joins TRBV29-1 to TRBJ2-4; 7 nucleotides line up with TRBD2. This CDR3 spans 15 amino acids. Germline V gene data show CDR1 as SQVTM and CDR2 as ANQGSEA. V was clipped by 1 base and J by 3 bases; unmatched bases: 6. The CDR3, as DNA: TGCAGCGTTGAAGGGGGAGGGGACGGCAAAAACATTCAGTACTTC. Translated: CSVEGGGDGKNIQYF.

This clonotype was seen only a few times. The V call is TRBV25-1, the J call TRBJ2-3, with D uncertain. V was trimmed by 2 bases and J by 2 bases, leaving 8 bases between them. CDR3 size: 14 residues. Looked up from germline, CDR1 is MGHDK and CDR2 is SYGVNS. The CDR3 bases are TGTGCCAGCAGTGAAGCTGCGAACACAGATACGCAGTATTTT. It translates to CASSEAANTDTQYF.

This chain joins TRBV7-9 and TRBJ2-2; D remains unclear. The ends were cut back, 5 bases at V and 4 bases at J, with 17 bases in the middle. The length of the CDR3 is 16 residues. The germline gives CDR1 SEHNR, CDR2 FQNEAQ (reference sequence). Here the CDR3 DNA reads TGTGCCAGCAGCGCCAGATTTGGGGAAAGCACCGGGGAGCTGTTTTTT. Residues: CASSARFGESTGELFF.

V is TRBV12-3 or TRBV12-4 and J is TRBJ2-1, with D possibly being TRBD1 (6 bases). V lost 7 bases, J lost 5 bases, and 18 bases lay in between. This CDR3 spans 15 amino acids. CDR3 amino acids: CASTSLGDNHNEQFF. In DNA, the CDR3 is TGTGCCAGCACCAGTTTAGGGGACAATCACAATGAGCAGTTCTTC.

V gene TRBV28 combines with J gene TRBJ2-7; the D is unclear. The CDR3 spans 15 residues. The ends were cut back, 4 bases at V and 5 bases at J, with 18 bases in the middle. The germline CDR1 and CDR2 sequences are MDHEN and SYDVKM. The CDR3 region has the DNA TGTGCCAGCAGTTCCCCACCTAAAGGGTACCACGAGCAGTACTTC. This codes for CASSSPPKGYHEQYF.

The chain uses TRBV28 and TRBJ2-3, with 11 nucleotides matching TRBD2. The V gene's germline CDR1 is MDHEN and CDR2 SYDVKM. V shed 6 bases and J 0 bases; nucleotides not matched to a gene: 17. The CDR3 totals 20 residues. DNA for the CDR3: TGTGCCAGCAGCTCCAGACTAGCGGGGACGACATGGGTTAGCACAGATACGCAGTATTTT. Translated: CASSSRLAGTTWVSTDTQYF.

This clonotype was picked up a small number of times. The V call is TRBV11-2, the J call TRBJ1-5; D might be TRBD1 (5 bases). Trimming removed 1 base from V and 5 bases from J, with 12 bases in between. Germline V lookup: CDR1 SGHAT, CDR2 FQNNGV. The CDR3 has 15 residues. In nucleotides, the CDR3 is TGTGCCAGCAGCTTAGGGGACGGTGGACATCAGCCCCAGCATTTT. It specifies CASSLGDGGHQPQHF.

In this sample, this clonotype turned up a few times. V is TRBV7-2 and J is TRBJ2-1, with 9 bases lining up with TRBD2. Germline assignment: CDR1 SGHTA and CDR2 FQGNSA. The CDR3 runs 17 residues. V trimming: 0 bases; J trimming: 2 bases; junction bases outside the gene matches: 5. CDR3 coding DNA: TGTGCCAGCAGCTTAGCATTTAGCGGGGGTGCCTACAATGAGCAGTTCTTC. This gives the protein CASSLAFSGGAYNEQFF.

This clonotype has a single count. CDR3 amino acids: CASSTLAELTTKEQYF. In DNA, the CDR3 is TGTGCCAGCAGTACTTTAGCGGAACTGACTACGAAGGAGCAGTACTTC. This chain connects TRBV6-2 or TRBV6-3 to TRBJ2-7; D is perhaps TRBD2 (6 bases). The germline gives CDR1 MNHEY, CDR2 SVGEGT. The V end lost 5 bases, the J end lost 7 bases, and 24 bases lay between the germline ends. The CDR3 spans 16 residues.

The chain uses TRBV2 and TRBJ2-5; 7 bases match TRBD2. V shed 0 bases and J 0 bases; nucleotides not matched to a gene: 4. CDR1 is SNHLY and CDR2 is FYNNEI in the germline V gene. The length of the CDR3 is 16 residues. CDR3 residues: CASSEALAGDQETQYF. The CDR3 DNA reads as TGTGCCAGCAGTGAAGCGCTTGCGGGGGACCAAGAGACCCAGTACTTC.

This chain connects TRBV20-1 to TRBJ2-2, with 8 bases that match TRBD1. The CDR3 contains 14 residues. The V and J ends lost 6 bases and 6 bases, in that order; junction bases with no gene match: 9. Germline CDR1 DFQATT, CDR2 SNEGSKA (reference sequence). CDR3 sequence (DNA): TGCAGTGCCCCCACAGGGGGAAGGGCCGGGGAGCTGTTTTTT. This sequence encodes CSAPTGGRAGELFF.

J is TRBJ2-7 and V is TRBV7-9; D not resolved. V was clipped by 5 bases and J by 4 bases, with 6 bases between them. The CDR3 totals 11 residues. Germline V CDR1 and CDR2: SEHNR, FQNEAQ (reference sequence). The CDR3 is CASSTEYEQYF. In DNA, the CDR3 is TGTGCCAGCAGCACGGAATACGAGCAGTACTTC.

This chain connects TRBV7-2 to TRBJ2-3; D may be TRBD1 or TRBD2 (5 bases each). This CDR3 comprises 15 residues. Germline V gene lookup returns CDR1 SGHTA and CDR2 FQGNSA. Deletions cut 1 base from V and 5 bases from J, with 13 bases between. The DNA of the CDR3 is TGTGCCAGCAGCTTAGGGACGGGGCCCCGAGATACGCAGTATTTT. Amino acid sequence: CASSLGTGPRDTQYF.

This clonotype was picked up one time. The rearrangement links TRBV5-1 to TRBJ2-7, with 12 nucleotides matching TRBD2. The CDR3 length is 15 residues. V was pared by 4 bases and J by 3 bases, with 5 bases of the junction left unmatched. Germline V gene sequence: CDR1 SGHRS, CDR2 YFSETQ. The CDR3: CASSPRTSGVYEQYF. The CDR3 coding sequence is TGCGCCAGCAGCCCCAGGACTAGCGGGGTCTACGAGCAGTACTTC.

This clonotype was counted many times. This chain joins TRBV7-9 and TRBJ2-1; 11 nucleotides match TRBD1. The CDR3 runs to 15 residues. Germline assignment: CDR1 SEHNR and CDR2 FQNEAQ (reference sequence). With 1 base clipped from V and 8 bases from J, the junction kept 4 bases outside the gene matches. The CDR3 sequence: CASSLGDRGRYEQFF. CDR3 in DNA: TGTGCCAGCAGCTTAGGGGACAGGGGGAGGTATGAGCAGTTCTTC.